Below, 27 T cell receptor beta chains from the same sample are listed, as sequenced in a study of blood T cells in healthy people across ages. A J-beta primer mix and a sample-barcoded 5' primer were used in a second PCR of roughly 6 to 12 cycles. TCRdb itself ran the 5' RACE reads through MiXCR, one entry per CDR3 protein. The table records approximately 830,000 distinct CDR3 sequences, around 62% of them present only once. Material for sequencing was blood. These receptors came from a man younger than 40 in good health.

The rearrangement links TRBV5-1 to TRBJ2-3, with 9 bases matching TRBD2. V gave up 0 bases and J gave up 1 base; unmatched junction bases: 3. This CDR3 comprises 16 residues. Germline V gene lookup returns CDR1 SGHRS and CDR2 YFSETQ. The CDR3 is CASSLAGTSRTDTQYF. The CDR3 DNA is TGCGCCAGCAGCTTGGCAGGGACTAGCCGCACAGATACGCAGTATTTT.

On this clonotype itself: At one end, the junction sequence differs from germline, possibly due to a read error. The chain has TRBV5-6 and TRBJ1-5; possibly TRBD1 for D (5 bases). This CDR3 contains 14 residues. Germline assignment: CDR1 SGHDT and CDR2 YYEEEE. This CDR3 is CASTLEGVGQPQHF. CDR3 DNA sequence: TGTGCCAGCACCTTGGAAGGGGTTGGTCAGCCCCAGCATTTT.

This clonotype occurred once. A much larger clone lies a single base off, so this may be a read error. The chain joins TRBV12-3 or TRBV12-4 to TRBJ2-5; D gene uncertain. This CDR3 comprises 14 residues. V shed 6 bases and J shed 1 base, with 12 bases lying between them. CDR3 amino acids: CASSPGRSQETQYF. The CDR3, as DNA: TGTGCCAGCAGCCCCGGACGGAGCCAAGAGACCCAGTACTTC.

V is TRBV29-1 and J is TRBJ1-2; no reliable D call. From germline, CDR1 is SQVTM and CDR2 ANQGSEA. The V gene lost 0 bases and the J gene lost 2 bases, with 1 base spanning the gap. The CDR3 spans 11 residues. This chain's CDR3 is CSVEENYGYTF. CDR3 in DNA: TGCAGCGTTGAAGAGAACTATGGCTACACCTTC. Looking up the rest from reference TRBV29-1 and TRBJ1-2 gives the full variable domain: SAVISQKPSRDICQRGTSLTIQCQVDSQVTMMFWYRQQPGQSLTLIATANQGSEATYESGFVIDKFPISRPNLTFSTLTVSNMSPEDSSIYLCSVEENYGYTFGSGTRLTVV.

CDR3 nucleotide sequence: TGTGCCAGCAGCAGGGGACTGGTTAATGAGCAGTTCTTC. It yields the protein CASSRGLVNEQFF. This chain uses TRBV9 with TRBJ2-1; tentatively, D is TRBD2 (6 bases). CDR3 size: 13 residues. Trimming removed 4 bases from V and 7 bases from J, with 12 bases in between. Germline V lookup: CDR1 SGDLS, CDR2 YYNGEE.

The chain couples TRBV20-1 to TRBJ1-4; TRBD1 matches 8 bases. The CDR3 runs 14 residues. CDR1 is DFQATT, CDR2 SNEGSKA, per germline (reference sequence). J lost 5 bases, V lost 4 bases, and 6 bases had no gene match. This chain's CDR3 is CSAIRQGFNEKLFF. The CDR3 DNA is TGCAGTGCTATTCGACAGGGGTTCAATGAAAAACTGTTTTTT.

As DNA, the CDR3 is TGCAGCGTCTTCCTGACAGGTTCTTACGAGCAGTACTTC. Translation: CSVFLTGSYEQYF. J is TRBJ2-4 and V is TRBV29-1; possibly TRBD1 for D (6 bases). Matching the DNA end better, TRBJ2-7 makes the J call doubtful. The length of the CDR3 is 13 residues. Germline assignment: CDR1 SQVTM and CDR2 ANQGSEA.

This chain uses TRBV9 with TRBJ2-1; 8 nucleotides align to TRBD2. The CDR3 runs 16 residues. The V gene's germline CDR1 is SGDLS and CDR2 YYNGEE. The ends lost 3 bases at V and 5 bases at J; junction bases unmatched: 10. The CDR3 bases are TGTGCCAGCAGCGCCGGGGGGGGCGGAGTTCACAATGAGCAGTTCTTC. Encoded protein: CASSAGGGGVHNEQFF.

CDR3 coding DNA: TGTGCCAGCACGGGGGCGAAGAGGAATTCACCCCTCCACTTT. This sequence encodes CASTGAKRNSPLHF. This sequence joins TRBV12-3 or TRBV12-4 and TRBJ1-6, with D possibly being TRBD1 (6 bases). The CDR3 covers 14 residues. V was pared by 7 bases and J by 7 bases, with 14 bases between.

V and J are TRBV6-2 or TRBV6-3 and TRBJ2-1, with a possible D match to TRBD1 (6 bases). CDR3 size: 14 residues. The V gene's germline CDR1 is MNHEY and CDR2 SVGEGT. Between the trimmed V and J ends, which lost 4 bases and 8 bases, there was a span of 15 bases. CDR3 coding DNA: TGTGCCAGCAGTTCACTAATGGACAGTTATGAGCAGTTCTTC. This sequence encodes CASSSLMDSYEQFF.

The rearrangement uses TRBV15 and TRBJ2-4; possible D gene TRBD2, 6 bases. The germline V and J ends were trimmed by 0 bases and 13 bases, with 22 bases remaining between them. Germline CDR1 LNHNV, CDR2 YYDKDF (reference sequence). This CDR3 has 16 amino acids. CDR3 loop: CATSRDPTQLSGEQYF. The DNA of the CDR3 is TGTGCCACCAGCAGAGATCCGACCCAGCTCTCGGGGGAGCAGTACTTC.

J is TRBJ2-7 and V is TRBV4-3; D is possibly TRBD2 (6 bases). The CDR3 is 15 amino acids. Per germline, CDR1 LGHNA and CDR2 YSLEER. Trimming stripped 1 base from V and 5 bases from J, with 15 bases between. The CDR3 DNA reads TGCGCCAGCAGCCAAGGAGAGGGAGGTTGGAACGAGCAGTACTTC. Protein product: CASSQGEGGWNEQYF.

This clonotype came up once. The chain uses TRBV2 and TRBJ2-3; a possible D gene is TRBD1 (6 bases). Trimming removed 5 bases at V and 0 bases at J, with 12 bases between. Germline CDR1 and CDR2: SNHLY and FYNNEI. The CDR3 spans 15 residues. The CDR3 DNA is TGTGCCAGCAGTAGGGGGATCCCTAGCACAGATACGCAGTATTTT. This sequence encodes CASSRGIPSTDTQYF.

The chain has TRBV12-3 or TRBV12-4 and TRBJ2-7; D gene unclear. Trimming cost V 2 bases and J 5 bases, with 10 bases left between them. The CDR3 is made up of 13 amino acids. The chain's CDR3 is CASSLIFRDEQYF. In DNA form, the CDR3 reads TGTGCCAGCAGTTTAATCTTCCGAGACGAGCAGTACTTC.

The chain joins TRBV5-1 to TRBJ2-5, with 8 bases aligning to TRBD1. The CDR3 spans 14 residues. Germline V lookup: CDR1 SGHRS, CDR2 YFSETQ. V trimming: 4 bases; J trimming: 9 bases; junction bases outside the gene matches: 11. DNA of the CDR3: TGCGCCAGCAGCCCTGGACAGGGCGGGGTGGCCCAGTACTTC. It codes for CASSPGQGGVAQYF.

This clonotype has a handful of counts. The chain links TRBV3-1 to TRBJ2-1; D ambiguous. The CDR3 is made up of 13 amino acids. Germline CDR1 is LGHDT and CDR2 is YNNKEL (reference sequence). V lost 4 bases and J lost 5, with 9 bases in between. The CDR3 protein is CASSRNLDNEQFF. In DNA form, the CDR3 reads TGTGCCAGCAGCCGCAATTTGGACAATGAGCAGTTCTTC.

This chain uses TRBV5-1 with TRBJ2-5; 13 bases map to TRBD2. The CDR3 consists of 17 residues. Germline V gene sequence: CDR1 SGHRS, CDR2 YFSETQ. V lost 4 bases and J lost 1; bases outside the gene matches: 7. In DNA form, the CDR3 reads TGCGCCAGCAGCAATGGACTAGCGGGGGTGCTCCAAGAGACCCAGTACTTC. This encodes CASSNGLAGVLQETQYF.

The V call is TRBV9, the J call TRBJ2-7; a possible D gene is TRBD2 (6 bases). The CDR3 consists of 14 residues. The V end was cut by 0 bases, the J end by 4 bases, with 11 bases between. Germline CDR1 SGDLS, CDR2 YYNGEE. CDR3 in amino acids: CASSVEEGRYEQYF. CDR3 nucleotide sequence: TGTGCCAGCAGCGTAGAAGAGGGGAGGTACGAGCAGTACTTC.

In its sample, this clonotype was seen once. CDR3 DNA sequence: TGTGCCAGCAGCCCTTCAGGGGGCGCCGGGGCCATTATGAACACTGAAGCTTTCTTT. It is translated as CASSPSGGAGAIMNTEAFF. V gene TRBV5-5 combines with J gene TRBJ1-1; 8 bases align to TRBD1. The V gene end was trimmed by 4 bases and the J gene end by 0 bases; junction bases not matched to a gene: 17. The CDR3 extends over 19 amino acids. Germline V gene data show CDR1 as SGHKS and CDR2 as YYEKEE (reference sequence).

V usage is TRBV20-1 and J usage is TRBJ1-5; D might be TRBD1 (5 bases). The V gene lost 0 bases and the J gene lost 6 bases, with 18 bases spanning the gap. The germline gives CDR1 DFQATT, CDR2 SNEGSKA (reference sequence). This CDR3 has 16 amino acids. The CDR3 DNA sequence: TGCAGTGCTAGAGATCCTGGTACGGGGGGTGTTCAGCCCCAGCATTTT. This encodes CSARDPGTGGVQPQHF.

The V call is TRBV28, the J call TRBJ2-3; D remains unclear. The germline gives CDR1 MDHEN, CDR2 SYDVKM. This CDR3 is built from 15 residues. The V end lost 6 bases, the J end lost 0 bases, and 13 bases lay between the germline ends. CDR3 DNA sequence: TGTGCCAGCAGCCCAGTCCCATACAGCACAGATACGCAGTATTTT. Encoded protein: CASSPVPYSTDTQYF.

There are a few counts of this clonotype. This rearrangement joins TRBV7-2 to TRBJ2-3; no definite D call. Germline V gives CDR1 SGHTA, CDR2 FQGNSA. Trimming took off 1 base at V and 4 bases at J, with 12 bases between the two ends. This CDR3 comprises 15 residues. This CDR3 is CASSLVPHLPDTQYF. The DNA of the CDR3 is TGTGCCAGCAGCTTAGTCCCGCATCTGCCAGATACGCAGTATTTT.

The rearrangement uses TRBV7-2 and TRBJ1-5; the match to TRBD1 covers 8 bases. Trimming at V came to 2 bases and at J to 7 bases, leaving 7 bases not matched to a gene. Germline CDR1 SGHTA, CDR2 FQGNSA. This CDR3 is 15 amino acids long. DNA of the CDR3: TGTGCCAGCAGCTTAATTGACAGGGGCAGACAGCCCCAGCATTTT. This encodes CASSLIDRGRQPQHF.

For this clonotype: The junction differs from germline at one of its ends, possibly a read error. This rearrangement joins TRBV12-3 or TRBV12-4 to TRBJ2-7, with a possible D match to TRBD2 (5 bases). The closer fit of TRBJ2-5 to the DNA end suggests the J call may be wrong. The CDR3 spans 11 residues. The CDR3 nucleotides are TGTGCCAGTAGTTTCCGGGGGACCCAGTACTTC. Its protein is CASSFRGTQYF.

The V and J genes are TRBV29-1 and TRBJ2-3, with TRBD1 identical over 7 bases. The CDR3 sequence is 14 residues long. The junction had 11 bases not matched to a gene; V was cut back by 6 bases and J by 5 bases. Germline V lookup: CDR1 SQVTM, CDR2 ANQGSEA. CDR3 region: CSVARGGAGDTQYF. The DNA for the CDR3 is TGCAGCGTGGCGAGAGGGGGCGCGGGAGATACGCAGTATTTT.

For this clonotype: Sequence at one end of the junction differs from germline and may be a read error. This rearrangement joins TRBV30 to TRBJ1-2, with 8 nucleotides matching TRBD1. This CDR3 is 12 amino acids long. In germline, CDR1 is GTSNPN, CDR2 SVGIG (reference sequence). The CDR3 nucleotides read TGTGCCTCCAGGGGGCGCGACTATGGCTACACCTTT. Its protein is CASRGRDYGYTF.

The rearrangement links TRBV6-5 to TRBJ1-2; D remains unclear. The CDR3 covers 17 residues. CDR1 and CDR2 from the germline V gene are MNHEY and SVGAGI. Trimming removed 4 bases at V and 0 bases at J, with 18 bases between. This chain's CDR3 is CASSFSPPGFSNYGYTF. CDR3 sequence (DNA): TGTGCCAGCAGTTTCTCGCCCCCCGGTTTTTCTAACTATGGCTACACCTTC.